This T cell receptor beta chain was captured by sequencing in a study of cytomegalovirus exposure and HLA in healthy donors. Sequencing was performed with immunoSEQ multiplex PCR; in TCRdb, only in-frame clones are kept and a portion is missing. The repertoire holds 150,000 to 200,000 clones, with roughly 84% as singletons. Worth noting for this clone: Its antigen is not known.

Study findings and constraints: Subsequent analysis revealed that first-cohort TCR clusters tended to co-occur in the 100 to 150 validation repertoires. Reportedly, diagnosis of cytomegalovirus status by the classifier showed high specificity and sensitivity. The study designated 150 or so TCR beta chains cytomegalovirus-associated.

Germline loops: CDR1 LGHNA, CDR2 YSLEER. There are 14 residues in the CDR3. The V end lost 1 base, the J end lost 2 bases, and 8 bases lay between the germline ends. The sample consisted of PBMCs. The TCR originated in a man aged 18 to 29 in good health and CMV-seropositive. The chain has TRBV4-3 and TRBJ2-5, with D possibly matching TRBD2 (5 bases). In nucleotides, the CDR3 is TGCGCCAGCAGCCAAGCCCGGGGACAAGAGACCCAGTACTTC. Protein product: CASSQARGQETQYF.